What follows describes a single TCR beta chain. The clone's antigen remains unknown. No base quality values were provided; no much bigger clone lies one nucleotide off. This sample is drawn from a study of pediatric ulcerative colitis (dated by TCRdb to about 2019). Background on the whole study: More than five ulcerative colitis patients had pancolitis and two had left-sided colitis, with histology consistent with ulcerative colitis in all. From nine newly diagnosed, treatment-naive pediatric ulcerative colitis patients and four non-IBD control children, paired blood and rectal samples were collected. By Pediatric Ulcerative Colitis Activity Index, a couple of patients had mild disease, several had moderate disease and three had acute severe colitis.

Before the diagnostic colonoscopy, none of the ulcerative colitis patients had been given any immunosuppressive medication. Blood was sampled at the same time as the colonoscopy. The Wizard kit (Promega) was used to extract genomic DNA from the blood and intestinal samples. General findings and caveats noted by the study authors: Features of the rectal repertoire distinguished controls, mild-moderate colitis patients and acute severe colitis patients, and in acute severe colitis, rectal diversity was reduced because of clonal expansions. Repertoires were derived from total lymphocyte DNA, so rare subsets such as regulatory T cells may have patterns not reflected. Two rectal CDR3 clonotypes turned up in every ulcerative colitis patient but in none of the controls. Significantly higher autologous blood-rectal clonal overlap was found in ulcerative colitis patients than in controls, which suggested increased T cell trafficking to inflamed tissue. The healthy control group was small, with only four individuals. For technical reasons, blood samples from a couple of patients gave substantially fewer templates, and these samples were excluded from the blood-rectal overlap analysis.

V drops 0 bases and J drops 0 bases, leaving 16 bases in between. CDR1 SGDLS and CDR2 YYNGEE are derived from the germline V gene. Spanning cysteine to phenylalanine, the CDR3 consists of 19 amino acids. Only CDR3 DNA remains: 57 bases, in frame from the first base. Using the immunoSEQ TRB Survey service, rearranged CDR3 beta regions were amplified from genomic DNA with multiplex V and J primers. To keep depth equal across samples, survey-level sequencing depth of up to 500,000 reads per sample was applied. The libraries were purified and pooled, then sequenced using Illumina technology. On the authors' methods: Productive clonality, sample overlap, pairwise scatters, CDR3 beta length, V/D/J gene usage and productiveness were all assessed with the immunoSEQ online tools. Calculated diversity was defined as the number of unique rearrangements divided by total templates times 100, and Shannon and Simpson indices were additionally computed. Principal component analysis used the R prcomp function and ggbiplot package on Z-score normalized data. Morisita's index was used to measure clonal overlap between blood and rectum within each subject. TCRdb re-hosts the immuneACCESS table, in-frame sequences only. Its copies lack some clones; in the studies checked, an unresolved V gene accounts for under half of them, and the cause for the rest is not known. The V and J calls and clone size were taken over from that table, and D and trimming were inferred from the DNA. A total of 55,000 to 80,000 clones appear in this sample, over 70% of them only once. The ten largest clones represent roughly 5.2% of the sample.

Recombination linked TRBV9 to TRBJ1-6, with no reliable assignment of the D segment. The specimen sequenced was blood. This clonotype was obtained from a boy between 5 and 17 years old with moderate ulcerative colitis. The CDR3 region: CASSVAICQVSSYNSPLHF. The DNA reads TGTGCCAGCAGCGTAGCCATTTGCCAGGTTAGCTCCTATAATTCACCCCTCCACTTT.